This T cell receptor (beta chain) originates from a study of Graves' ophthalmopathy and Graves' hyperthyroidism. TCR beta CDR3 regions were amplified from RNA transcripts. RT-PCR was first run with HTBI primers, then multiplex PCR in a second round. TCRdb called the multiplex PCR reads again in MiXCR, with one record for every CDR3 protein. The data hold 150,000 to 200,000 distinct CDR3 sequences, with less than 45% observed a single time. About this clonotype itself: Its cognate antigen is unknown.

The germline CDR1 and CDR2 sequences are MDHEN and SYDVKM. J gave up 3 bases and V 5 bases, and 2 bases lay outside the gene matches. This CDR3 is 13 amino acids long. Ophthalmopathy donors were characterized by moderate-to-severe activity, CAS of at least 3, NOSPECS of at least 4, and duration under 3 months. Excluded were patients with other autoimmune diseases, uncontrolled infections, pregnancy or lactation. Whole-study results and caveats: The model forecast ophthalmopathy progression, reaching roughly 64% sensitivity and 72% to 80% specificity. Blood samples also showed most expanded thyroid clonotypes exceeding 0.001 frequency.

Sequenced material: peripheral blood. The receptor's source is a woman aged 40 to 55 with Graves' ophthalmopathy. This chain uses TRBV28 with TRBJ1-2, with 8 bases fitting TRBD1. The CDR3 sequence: CASSATGDYGYTF. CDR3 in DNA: TGTGCCAGCAGTGCGACAGGGGACTATGGCTACACCTTC.